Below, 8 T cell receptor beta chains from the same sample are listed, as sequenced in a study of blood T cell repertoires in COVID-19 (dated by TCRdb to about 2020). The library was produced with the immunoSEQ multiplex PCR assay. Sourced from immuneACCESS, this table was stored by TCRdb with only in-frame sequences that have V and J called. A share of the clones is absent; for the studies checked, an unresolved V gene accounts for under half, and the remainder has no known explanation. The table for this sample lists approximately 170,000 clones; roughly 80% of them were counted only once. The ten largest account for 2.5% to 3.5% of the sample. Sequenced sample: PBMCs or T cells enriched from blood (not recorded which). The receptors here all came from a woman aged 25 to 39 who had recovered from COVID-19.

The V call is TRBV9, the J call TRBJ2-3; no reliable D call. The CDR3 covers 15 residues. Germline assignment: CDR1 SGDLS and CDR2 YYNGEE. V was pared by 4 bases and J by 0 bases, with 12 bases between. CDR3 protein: CASSPGAGSTDTQYF. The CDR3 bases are TGTGCCAGCAGCCCCGGCGCAGGTAGCACAGATACGCAGTATTTT. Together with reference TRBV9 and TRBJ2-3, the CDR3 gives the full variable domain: DSGVTQTPKHLITATGQRVTLRCSPRSGDLSVYWYQQSLDQGLQFLIQYYNGEERAKGNILERFSAQQFPDLHSELNLSSLELGDSALYFCASSPGAGSTDTQYFGPGTRLTVL.

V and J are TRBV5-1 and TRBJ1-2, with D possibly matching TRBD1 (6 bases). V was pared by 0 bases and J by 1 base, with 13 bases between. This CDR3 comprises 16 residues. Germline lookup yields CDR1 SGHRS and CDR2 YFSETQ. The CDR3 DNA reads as TGCGCCAGCAGCTTGGCCCGGGACACTATTAACTATGGCTACACCTTC. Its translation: CASSLARDTINYGYTF.

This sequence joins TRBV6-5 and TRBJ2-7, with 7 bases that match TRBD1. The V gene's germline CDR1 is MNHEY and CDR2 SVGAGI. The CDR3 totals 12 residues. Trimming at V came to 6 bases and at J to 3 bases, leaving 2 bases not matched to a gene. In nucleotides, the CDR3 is TGTGCCAGCAGGGGGGACAGCTACGAGCAGTACTTC. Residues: CASRGDSYEQYF.

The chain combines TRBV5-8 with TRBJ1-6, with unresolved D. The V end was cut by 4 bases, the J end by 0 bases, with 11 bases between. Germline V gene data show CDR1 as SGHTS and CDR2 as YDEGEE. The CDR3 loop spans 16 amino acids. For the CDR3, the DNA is TGTGCCAGCAGCAAAAGACTGAGCTCCTATAATTCACCCCTCCACTTT. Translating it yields CASSKRLSSYNSPLHF.

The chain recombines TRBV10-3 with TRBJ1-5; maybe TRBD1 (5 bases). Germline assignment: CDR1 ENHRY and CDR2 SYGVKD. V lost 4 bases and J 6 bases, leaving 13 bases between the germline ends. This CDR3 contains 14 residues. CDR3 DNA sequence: TGTGCCATCAGTGTACAGGTTTCAGGTCAGCCCCAGCATTTT. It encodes CAISVQVSGQPQHF.

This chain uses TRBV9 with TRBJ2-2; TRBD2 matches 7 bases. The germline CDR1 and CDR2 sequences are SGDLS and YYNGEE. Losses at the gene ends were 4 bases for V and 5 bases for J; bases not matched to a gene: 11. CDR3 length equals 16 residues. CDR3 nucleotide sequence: TGTGCCAGCAGCCTTAAACTAGCGCCAGGGACCGGGGAGCTGTTTTTT. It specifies CASSLKLAPGTGELFF.

The CDR3 coding sequence is TGTGCCAGCAGTTCCCGCCGAGCAGGTTTGGAGACCCAGTACTTC. This sequence encodes CASSSRRAGLETQYF. The chain combines TRBV2 with TRBJ2-5, with D unclear. Looked up from germline, CDR1 is SNHLY and CDR2 is FYNNEI. The CDR3 covers 15 residues. With 5 bases removed from V and 5 bases from J, the gap between germline ends came to 18 bases.

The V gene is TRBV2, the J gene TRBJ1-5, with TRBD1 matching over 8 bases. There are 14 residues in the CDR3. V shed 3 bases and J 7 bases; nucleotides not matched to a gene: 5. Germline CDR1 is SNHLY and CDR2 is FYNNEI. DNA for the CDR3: TGTGCCAGCAGTGATGGGAACAGGGGGCAGCCCCAGCATTTT. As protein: CASSDGNRGQPQHF.